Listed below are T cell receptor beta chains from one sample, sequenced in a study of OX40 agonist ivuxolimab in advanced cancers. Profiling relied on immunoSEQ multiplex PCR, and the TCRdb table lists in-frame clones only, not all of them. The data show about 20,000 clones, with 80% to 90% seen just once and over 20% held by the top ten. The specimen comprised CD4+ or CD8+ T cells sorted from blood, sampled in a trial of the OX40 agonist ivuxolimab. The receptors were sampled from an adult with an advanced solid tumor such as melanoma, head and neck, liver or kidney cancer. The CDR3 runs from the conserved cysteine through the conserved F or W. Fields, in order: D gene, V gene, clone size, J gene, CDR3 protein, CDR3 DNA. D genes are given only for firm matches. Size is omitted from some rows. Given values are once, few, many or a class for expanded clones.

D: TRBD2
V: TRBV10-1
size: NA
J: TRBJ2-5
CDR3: CASSESASGMKETQYF
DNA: TGCGCCAGCAGTGAGTCGGCTAGCGGTATGAAAGAGACCCAGTACTTC

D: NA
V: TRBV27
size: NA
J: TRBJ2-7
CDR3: CASRLKGGLEQYF
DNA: TGTGCCAGCAGACTTAAGGGGGGGCTCGAGCAGTACTTC

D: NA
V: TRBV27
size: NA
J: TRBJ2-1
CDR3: CASSLLGGSSYNEQFF
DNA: TGTGCCAGCAGTTTACTGGGGGGAAGCTCCTACAATGAGCAGTTCTTC

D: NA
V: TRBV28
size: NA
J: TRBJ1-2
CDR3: CASSPTGSLPNYGYTF
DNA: TGTGCCAGCAGTCCCACGGGGTCCCTCCCTAACTATGGCTACACCTTC

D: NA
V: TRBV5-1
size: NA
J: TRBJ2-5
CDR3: CASSFPGGQETQYF
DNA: TGCGCCAGCAGCTTCCCTGGAGGCCAAGAGACCCAGTACTTC

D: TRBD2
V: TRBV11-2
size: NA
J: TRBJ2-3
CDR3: CASSLVLAGDTQYF
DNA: TGTGCCAGCAGCTTAGTGCTAGCGGGAGATACGCAGTATTTT

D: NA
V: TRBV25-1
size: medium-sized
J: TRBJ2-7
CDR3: CASSGYEQYF
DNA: TGTGCCAGCAGTGGCTACGAGCAGTACTTC

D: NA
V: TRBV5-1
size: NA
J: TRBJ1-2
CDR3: CASSLAGGGYGYTF
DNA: TGCGCCAGCAGCTTGGCGGGGGGAGGCTATGGCTACACCTTC

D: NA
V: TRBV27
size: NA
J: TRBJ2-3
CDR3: CASRTDRTSTDTQYF
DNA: TGTGCCAGCAGGACCGACAGGACTAGCACAGATACGCAGTATTTT

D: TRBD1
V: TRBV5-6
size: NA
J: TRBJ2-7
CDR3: CASSAPGQGAFGQYF
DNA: TGTGCCAGCAGCGCTCCGGGACAGGGGGCTTTCGGGCAGTACTTC

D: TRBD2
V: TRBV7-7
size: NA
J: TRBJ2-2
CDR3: CASSPTSGMPGELFF
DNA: TGTGCCAGCAGCCCGACTAGCGGGATGCCCGGGGAGCTGTTTTTT

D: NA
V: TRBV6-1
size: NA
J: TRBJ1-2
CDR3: CASSEGFYGYTF
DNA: TGTGCCAGCAGTGAGGGGTTCTATGGCTACACCTTC

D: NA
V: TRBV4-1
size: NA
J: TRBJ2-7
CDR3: CASSQDTYEQYF
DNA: TGCGCCAGCAGCCAAGACACCTACGAGCAGTACTTC

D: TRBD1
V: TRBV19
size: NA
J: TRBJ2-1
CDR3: CASTGTAYNEQFF
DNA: TGTGCCAGTACCGGGACAGCATACAATGAGCAGTTCTTC

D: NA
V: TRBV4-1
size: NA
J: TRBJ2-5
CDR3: CASSLVPGRAWETQYF
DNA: TGCGCCAGCAGCCTCGTACCGGGCAGGGCGTGGGAGACCCAGTACTTC

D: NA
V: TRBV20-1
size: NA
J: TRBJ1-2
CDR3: CSARGRDYTF
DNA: TGCAGTGCTAGAGGGCGGGACTACACCTTC